The rows below give T cell receptor beta chains drawn from one sample of a study of blood T cell dynamics during melanoma immunotherapy. The assay was immunoSEQ multiplex PCR, and TCRdb's table has in-frame clones only and misses some. The data hold 4,500 to 6,000 clones, with around 87% observed a single time. The material sequenced was blood, taken from a patient treated with checkpoint blockade. The receptors originated from a human donor with melanoma. CDR3s leave out the opening cysteine and the closing phenylalanine or tryptophan.

j_call: TRBJ2-5; v_call: TRBV6-5; cdr3_aa: ASSYASGMGTQY
j_call: TRBJ1-2; v_call: TRBV6-4; cdr3_aa: ASTTGGDYGYT
j_call: TRBJ2-7; v_call: TRBV7-9; cdr3_aa: ASSGTDYEQY
j_call: TRBJ2-1; v_call: TRBV5-1; cdr3_aa: ASSFSSGSSYNEQF
j_call: TRBJ1-5; v_call: TRBV5-5; cdr3_aa: ASRDGTGYQPQH
j_call: TRBJ2-1; v_call: TRBV5-6; cdr3_aa: ASSWEGATYNEQF
j_call: TRBJ2-7; v_call: TRBV6-6; cdr3_aa: ASNPRTSGKNEQY
j_call: TRBJ2-2; v_call: TRBV19; cdr3_aa: ASRPLGRGNTGELF
j_call: TRBJ2-7; v_call: TRBV4-3; cdr3_aa: ASSPQSPGAYEQY
j_call: TRBJ1-5; v_call: TRBV28; cdr3_aa: ASSPVGSNQPQH
j_call: TRBJ2-7; v_call: TRBV4-1; cdr3_aa: ASSQESIIAGGEGEQY
j_call: TRBJ1-5; v_call: TRBV5-8; cdr3_aa: ASSRRTGHGQPQH
j_call: TRBJ2-4; v_call: TRBV30; cdr3_aa: AWSDGTSANIQY
j_call: .; v_call: TRBV7-2; cdr3_aa: ASSLGGGRVYEQY
j_call: TRBJ2-5; v_call: TRBV15; cdr3_aa: ATSRLAGETQY
j_call: TRBJ2-7; v_call: TRBV19; cdr3_aa: ASRGTGYEQY
j_call: TRBJ2-7; v_call: TRBV13; cdr3_aa: ASSLGGLASYEQY
j_call: TRBJ2-1; v_call: TRBV6-1; cdr3_aa: ASSKNGGRDEQF
j_call: TRBJ1-3; v_call: TRBV7-2; cdr3_aa: ASSLDGRKGNTIY
j_call: TRBJ2-5; v_call: TRBV18; cdr3_aa: ASSLDRIETQY
j_call: TRBJ2-2; v_call: TRBV19; cdr3_aa: ASSKFVAARGPGELF
j_call: TRBJ2-1; v_call: TRBV14; cdr3_aa: ASSLVRRVSDEQF
j_call: TRBJ2-5; v_call: TRBV5-6; cdr3_aa: ASSLWARRETQY
j_call: TRBJ1-1; v_call: TRBV19; cdr3_aa: ASSIIAENTEAF
j_call: TRBJ2-1; v_call: TRBV19; cdr3_aa: ASSSQLYNEQF
j_call: TRBJ2-1; v_call: TRBV7-2; cdr3_aa: ASSPTVFNEQF
j_call: TRBJ2-6; v_call: TRBV2; cdr3_aa: ASSRCTPIQSRANVLT
j_call: TRBJ2-2; v_call: TRBV7-3; cdr3_aa: ASSSQGASSNTGELF
j_call: .; v_call: TRBV6-6; cdr3_aa: ASSYSSGAYEQY
j_call: TRBJ1-1; v_call: TRBV7-3; cdr3_aa: ASSRGASTEAF
j_call: TRBJ2-2; v_call: TRBV29-1; cdr3_aa: SGGHTNTGELF
j_call: TRBJ2-4; v_call: TRBV7-9; cdr3_aa: ASNRDQNIQY
j_call: TRBJ2-3; v_call: TRBV14; cdr3_aa: ASSQVEAGVFGDTQY
j_call: TRBJ2-1; v_call: TRBV23-1; cdr3_aa: ASSQYNRSSYNEQF
j_call: TRBJ2-4; v_call: TRBV5-6; cdr3_aa: ASSLRRGRDGKNIQY
j_call: TRBJ1-1; v_call: TRBV11-2; cdr3_aa: ASQKRGLTGTEAF
j_call: TRBJ1-4; v_call: TRBV7-2; cdr3_aa: ASSSQSGAGEKLF
j_call: TRBJ2-2; v_call: TRBV29-1; cdr3_aa: SSTGTSGKTGELF
j_call: TRBJ2-2; v_call: TRBV11-2; cdr3_aa: ASSLGREGRTGELF
j_call: TRBJ2-7; v_call: TRBV7-2; cdr3_aa: ASSLGGGRVYEQY
j_call: TRBJ1-4; v_call: TRBV4-3; cdr3_aa: ASSQDGTGVEKLF
j_call: TRBJ2-2; v_call: TRBV5-1; cdr3_aa: ASSWTSVSGELF
j_call: TRBJ1-1; v_call: TRBV27; cdr3_aa: ASSSYRGTEAF